These 16 T cell receptor beta chains originate from one sample sequenced in a study of shared clonotypes between healthy human individuals. Here immunoSEQ multiplex PCR was the method, and the copy in TCRdb shows in-frame clones only, minus some. The sample has 1.5 million to 2.5 million clones; less than 95% are singletons. Only CD45RO-negative cells positively selected for CCR7 counted as naive CD8 cells, so terminally differentiated effector memory CD45RA+ cells were excluded. The sequenced sample was naive CD8+ T cells sorted from blood. The receptors shown here come from a man between 18 and 29 years old in good health.

This sequence joins TRBV4-1 and TRBJ2-7, with 7 positions matching TRBD1. The CDR3 totals 13 residues. Germline V gives CDR1 MGHRA, CDR2 YSYEKL. Trimming took 2 bases from V and 3 from J; bases not matched to a gene: 1. The CDR3 DNA reads as TGCGCCAGCAGCCAAACAGGGGACTACGAGCAGTACTTC. Protein sequence: CASSQTGDYEQYF.

This sequence joins TRBV27 and TRBJ2-3, with 9 bases identical to TRBD2. The CDR3 contains 18 residues. Germline assignment: CDR1 MNHEY and CDR2 SMNVEV (reference sequence). Losses at the gene ends were 6 bases for V and 2 bases for J; bases not matched to a gene: 15. In DNA, the CDR3 is TGTGCCAGCAGCCTTAGTCCTCCCCAGCGGGGGGTCACAGATACGCAGTATTTT. Encoded protein: CASSLSPPQRGVTDTQYF.

The rearrangement uses TRBV10-1 and TRBJ2-7, with 9 bases lining up with TRBD2. V trimming: 4 bases; J trimming: 2 bases; junction bases outside the gene matches: 3. Germline CDR1 is WNHNN and CDR2 is SYGVQD (reference sequence). This CDR3 spans 14 amino acids. The CDR3 loop reads CASSGASGTYEQYF. In DNA form, the CDR3 reads TGCGCCAGCAGTGGGGCTAGCGGGACCTACGAGCAGTACTTC.

This clone has just one count. Other DNA sequences from this sample encode an identical CDR3 as well. This chain uses TRBV28 with TRBJ1-5; D call uncertain. Germline V gene data show CDR1 as MDHEN and CDR2 as SYDVKM. The germline V and J ends were trimmed by 5 bases and 4 bases, with 3 bases remaining between them. This CDR3 region has 11 residues. Here the CDR3 DNA reads TGTGCCAGCAGTACGAATCAGCCCCAGCATTTT. Amino acid sequence: CASSTNQPQHF.

This clone came up once. The chain joins TRBV6-4 to TRBJ2-7; D is undetermined. Germline CDR1 MRHNA, CDR2 SNTAGT. CDR3 length: 11 residues. Trimming cost V 8 bases and J 5 bases, with 10 bases left between them. CDR3 sequence: CASPKWDEQYF. The CDR3 region has the DNA TGTGCCAGCCCTAAGTGGGACGAGCAGTACTTC.

This rearrangement joins TRBV5-3 to TRBJ1-5, with D perhaps matching TRBD1 (5 bases). TRBV5-3 is designated an ORF whose function remains uncertain. This CDR3 has 14 amino acids. The germline V and J ends were trimmed by 0 bases and 7 bases, with 11 bases remaining between them. The CDR3 nucleotides are TGTGCCAGAAGCTTGGGGCCAGGGTGGCAGCCCCAGCATTTT. Protein product: CARSLGPGWQPQHF.

The chain links TRBV27 to TRBJ2-5; TRBD2 matches 8 bases. V lost 8 bases and J lost 5; bases outside the gene matches: 10. The germline gives CDR1 MNHEY, CDR2 SMNVEV (reference sequence). The CDR3 consists of 14 residues. The CDR3 loop reads CASGRRGGYETQYF. CDR3 nucleotide sequence: TGTGCCAGCGGACGACGGGGGGGCTACGAGACCCAGTACTTC.

The chain uses TRBV28 and TRBJ1-4; TRBD1 is a possible D gene (6 bases). In germline, CDR1 is MDHEN, CDR2 SYDVKM. Trimming stripped 4 bases from V and 8 bases from J, with 17 bases between. The CDR3 is 15 residues long. The CDR3 DNA follows: TGTGCCAGCAGTTCTGAAGGGGGACTCGAGGAAAAACTGTTTTTT. This encodes CASSSEGGLEEKLFF.

The chain links TRBV27 to TRBJ1-5; tentative D call: TRBD1 (5 bases). This CDR3 has 16 residues. V dropped 2 bases and J dropped 1 base, with 12 bases sitting between them. Germline CDR1 is MNHEY and CDR2 is SMNVEV (reference sequence). The CDR3 protein is CASSLRDGASNQPQHF. The CDR3 region has the DNA TGTGCCAGCAGTTTACGGGACGGGGCGAGCAATCAGCCCCAGCATTTT.

The chain has TRBV4-2 and TRBJ1-5; D is possibly TRBD1 (5 bases). Looked up from germline, CDR1 is LGHNA and CDR2 is YNFKEQ. This CDR3 comprises 16 residues. Trimming removed 4 bases from V and 2 bases from J, with 15 bases in between. The DNA for the CDR3 is TGTGCCAGCAGCCCTCGACAGACTTTGGGCAATCAGCCCCAGCATTTT. It specifies CASSPRQTLGNQPQHF.

This chain uses TRBV2 with TRBJ2-1, with TRBD2 as a possible D gene (6 bases). V lost 6 bases and J 7 bases, leaving 13 bases between the germline ends. CDR1 and CDR2 (germline): SNHLY, FYNNEI. The CDR3 sequence is 13 residues long. The CDR3 bases are TGTGCCAGCAGCCGGGACTCTTTAAATGAGCAGTTCTTC. This encodes CASSRDSLNEQFF. Together with reference TRBV2 and TRBJ2-1, the CDR3 gives the full variable domain: EPEVTQTPSHQVTQMGQEVILRCVPISNHLYFYWYRQILGQKVEFLVSFYNNEISEKSEIFDDQFSVERPDGSNFTLKIRSTKLEDSAMYFCASSRDSLNEQFFGPGTRLTVL.

The V gene is TRBV11-2, the J gene TRBJ1-1; 7 positions match TRBD1. Germline-derived CDR1 and CDR2 are SGHAT and FQNNGV. The trim removed 5 bases at V and 5 bases at J, leaving 11 bases unmatched. CDR3 length: 15 residues. This CDR3 reads CASSPSQGERTEAFF. DNA for the CDR3: TGTGCCAGCAGCCCAAGTCAGGGGGAAAGGACTGAAGCTTTCTTT.

To note about this clone: The sample has other DNA sequences that encode this CDR3 too. This chain links TRBV28 with TRBJ1-5; 7 bases are shared with TRBD1. The CDR3 sequence is 15 residues long. Losses at the gene ends were 5 bases for V and 0 bases for J; bases not matched to a gene: 4. Germline lookup yields CDR1 MDHEN and CDR2 SYDVKM. The chain's CDR3 is CASSLGQISNQPQHF. DNA for the CDR3: TGTGCCAGCAGTCTGGGACAGATTAGCAATCAGCCCCAGCATTTT.

The chain combines TRBV9 with TRBJ2-2; 14 nucleotides match TRBD2. This CDR3 has 17 residues. The V gene's germline CDR1 is SGDLS and CDR2 YYNGEE. The V and J ends lost 4 bases and 3 bases, in that order; junction bases with no gene match: 5. This CDR3 reads CASSFGLAGGYTGELFF. The DNA for the CDR3 is TGTGCCAGCAGCTTCGGACTAGCGGGGGGCTACACCGGGGAGCTGTTTTTT.

The chain carries TRBV5-4 and TRBJ2-5; 7 bases agree with TRBD1. The CDR3 loop spans 14 amino acids. V lost 6 bases and J lost 3; bases outside the gene matches: 8. The germline V gene has CDR1 SGHNT and CDR2 YYREEE (reference sequence). CDR3 loop: CASTGTGVEETQYF. CDR3 sequence (DNA): TGTGCCAGCACTGGAACAGGGGTGGAAGAGACCCAGTACTTC.

A remark on this clone: At one end, the junction sequence differs from germline, possibly due to a read error. The genes are TRBV13 and TRBJ1-2, with 8 bases lining up with TRBD1. The germline gives CDR1 PRHDT, CDR2 FYEKMQ (reference sequence). This CDR3 region has 16 residues. CDR3 in amino acids: CASSLEDTGGSYGFTF. The CDR3 DNA is TGTGCCAGCAGCTTAGAAGATACAGGGGGGAGCTATGGCTTCACCTTC.